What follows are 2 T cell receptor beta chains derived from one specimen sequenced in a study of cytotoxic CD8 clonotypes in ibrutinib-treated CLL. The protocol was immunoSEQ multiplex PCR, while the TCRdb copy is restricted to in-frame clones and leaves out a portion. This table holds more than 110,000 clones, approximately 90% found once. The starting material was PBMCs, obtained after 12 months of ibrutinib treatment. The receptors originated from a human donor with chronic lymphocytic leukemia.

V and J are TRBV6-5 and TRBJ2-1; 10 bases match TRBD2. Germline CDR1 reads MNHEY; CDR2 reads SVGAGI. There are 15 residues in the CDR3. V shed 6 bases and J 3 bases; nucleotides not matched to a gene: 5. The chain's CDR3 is CASSRTSGGYNEQFF. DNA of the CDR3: TGTGCCAGCAGCCGGACTAGCGGAGGCTACAATGAGCAGTTCTTC.

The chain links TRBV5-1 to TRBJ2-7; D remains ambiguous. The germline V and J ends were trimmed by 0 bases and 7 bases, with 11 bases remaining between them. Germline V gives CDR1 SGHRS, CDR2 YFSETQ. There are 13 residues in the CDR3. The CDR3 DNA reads TGCGCCAGCAGCTTGGTCCCGTTTTTGGAGCAGTACTTC. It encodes CASSLVPFLEQYF.